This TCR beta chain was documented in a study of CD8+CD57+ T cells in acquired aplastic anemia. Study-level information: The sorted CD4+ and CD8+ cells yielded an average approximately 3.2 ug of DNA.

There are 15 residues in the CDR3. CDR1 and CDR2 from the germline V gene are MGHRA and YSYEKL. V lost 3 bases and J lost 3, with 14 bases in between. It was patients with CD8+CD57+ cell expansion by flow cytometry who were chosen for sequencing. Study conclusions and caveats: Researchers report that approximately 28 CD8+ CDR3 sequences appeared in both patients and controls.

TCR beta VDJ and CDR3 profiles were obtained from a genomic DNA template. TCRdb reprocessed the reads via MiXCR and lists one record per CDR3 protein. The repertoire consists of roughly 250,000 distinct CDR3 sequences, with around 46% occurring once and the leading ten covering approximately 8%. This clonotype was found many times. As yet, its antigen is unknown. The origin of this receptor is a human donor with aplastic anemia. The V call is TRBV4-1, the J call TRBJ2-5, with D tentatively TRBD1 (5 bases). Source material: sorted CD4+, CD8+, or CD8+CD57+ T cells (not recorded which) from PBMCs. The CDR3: CASSHAIGVEETQYF. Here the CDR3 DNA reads TGCGCCAGCAGCCACGCCATAGGGGTTGAAGAGACCCAGTACTTC.